The next 8 T cell receptor beta chains were all read from a single sample in a study of blood T cell repertoires in COVID-19. TCRdb's table, derived via immunoSEQ multiplex PCR, lists solely in-frame clones and lacks some. The sample contains 250,000 to 300,000 clones, roughly 80% of which appear only once. The sequencing sample was made of PBMCs or T cells enriched from blood (not recorded which). The receptor set was obtained from a middle-aged man who had been exposed to COVID-19.

Only a few counts were recorded for this clone. This chain uses TRBV6-5 with TRBJ2-7, with D uncertain. Germline CDR1 reads MNHEY; CDR2 reads SVGAGI. V was cut by 0 bases and J by 0 bases, with 12 bases left in between. The CDR3 is made up of 16 amino acids. The CDR3 coding sequence is TGTGCCAGCAGTTACTCCTCCGCAACAAGCTCCTACGAGCAGTACTTC. The encoded protein is CASSYSSATSSYEQYF.

This clone was observed a single time. This sample also contains other DNA sequences that code for the same CDR3. J is TRBJ2-5 and V is TRBV5-1; perhaps TRBD2 as D (6 bases). The V end lost 2 bases, the J end lost 1 base, and 9 bases lay between the germline ends. The CDR3 runs to 14 residues. The germline V gene has CDR1 SGHRS and CDR2 YFSETQ. The CDR3 here is CASSFGSGQETQYF. DNA for the CDR3: TGCGCCAGCAGCTTCGGTAGCGGCCAAGAGACCCAGTACTTC.

V is TRBV9 and J is TRBJ2-2; unclear D gene. V was cut by 0 bases and J by 5 bases, with 11 bases left in between. CDR3 length: 15 amino acids. CDR1 and CDR2 (germline): SGDLS, YYNGEE. The CDR3 DNA reads as TGTGCCAGCAGCGTAGTCCCCTCCCCGACCGGGGAGCTGTTTTTT. Protein sequence: CASSVVPSPTGELFF. Using reference TRBV9 and TRBJ2-2 for the parts outside the CDR3, the full variable domain is DSGVTQTPKHLITATGQRVTLRCSPRSGDLSVYWYQQSLDQGLQFLIQYYNGEERAKGNILERFSAQQFPDLHSELNLSSLELGDSALYFCASSVVPSPTGELFFGEGSRLTVL.

CDR3 sequence (DNA): TGTGCCAGCAGCCTCGGGGGACAGCAGGCGCAGTTCTTC. Its protein product is CASSLGGQQAQFF. The genes are TRBV3-1 (or the pseudogene TRBV3-2) and TRBJ2-1; a possible D gene is TRBD1 (7 bases). From germline, CDR1 is LGHDT and CDR2 YNNKEL (reference sequence). The CDR3 contains 13 residues. V was cut by 4 bases and J by 12 bases, with 16 bases left in between.

The chain uses TRBV13 and TRBJ1-1; D remains unclear. Trimming cost V 3 bases and J 2 bases, with 10 bases left between them. The CDR3 length is 14 residues. The V gene's germline CDR1 is PRHDT and CDR2 FYEKMQ (reference sequence). This chain's CDR3 is CASSFGQVNTEAFF. As DNA, the CDR3 is TGTGCCAGCAGCTTCGGTCAGGTCAACACTGAAGCTTTCTTT.

This clone was picked up a small number of times. The V gene is TRBV18, the J gene TRBJ1-4; D perhaps matches TRBD1 (5 bases). This CDR3 spans 15 amino acids. Germline V lookup: CDR1 KGHSH, CDR2 LQKENI. V was cut by 2 bases and J by 6 bases, with 13 bases left in between. CDR3 DNA: TGTGCCAGCTCACCAGCCGGGGGAGTCGATGAAAAACTGTTTTTT. Its translation is CASSPAGGVDEKLFF.

The J gene is TRBJ2-3, the V gene TRBV5-1; 13 positions match TRBD2. Germline lookup yields CDR1 SGHRS and CDR2 YFSETQ. Trimming took 3 bases from V and 3 from J; bases not matched to a gene: 1. This CDR3 is built from 15 residues. The CDR3 region has the DNA TGCGCCAGCAGCTCGACTAGCGGGAGGACAGATACGCAGTATTTT. Translating gives CASSSTSGRTDTQYF. The full variable domain, with the rest looked up from reference TRBV5-1 and TRBJ2-3, is KAGVTQTPRYLIKTRGQQVTLSCSPISGHRSVSWYQQTPGQGLQFLFEYFSETQRNKGNFPGRFSGRQFSNSRSEMNVSTLELGDSALYLCASSSTSGRTDTQYFGPGTRLTVL.

This chain uses TRBV5-5 with TRBJ2-7; a possible D gene is TRBD2 (6 bases). The CDR3 extends over 17 amino acids. Germline values: CDR1 SGHKS, CDR2 YYEKEE (reference sequence). V lost 4 bases, J lost 6 bases, and 26 bases lay in between. CDR3 region: CASSPVGGNLQRGEQYF. The CDR3 nucleotides read TGTGCCAGCAGCCCGGTAGGCGGGAACTTGCAACGGGGCGAGCAGTACTTC. Full variable domain (outside the CDR3, taken from reference TRBV5-5 and TRBJ2-7): DAGVTQSPTHLIKTRGQQVTLRCSPISGHKSVSWYQQVLGQGPQFIFQYYEKEERGRGNFPDRFSARQFPNYSSELNVNALLLGDSALYLCASSPVGGNLQRGEQYFGPGTRLTVT.